Below, one T cell receptor (beta chain) is given with its context. Participants' own reports of clinical history determined their cohort assignment. Within 2 weeks before study entry, exposed participants met a COVID-19 case. This record belongs to a study of blood T cell repertoires in COVID-19. Background on the study: Nucleic acid was either cDNA or gDNA, and it came from T cells, B-cell-depleted T cells, or PBMCs.

Source study methods: Counts of nucleated cells, estimated from reference gene primer amplification, were obtained. Repertoires were generated with immunoSEQ multiplex PCR, while TCRdb's copy carries only in-frame clones and drops some. Clonal size and the V and J genes are those of that table, whereas D and trimming came from the DNA. In the table there are around 160,000 clones, roughly 84% of which are singletons. Germline CDR1 is SGHVS and CDR2 is FQNEAQ. The CDR3 is 16 amino acids. V gave up 4 bases and J gave up 2 bases; unmatched junction bases: 7. This chain connects TRBV7-8 to TRBJ2-1, with 8 bases fitting TRBD2. The sequencing input was PBMCs or T cells enriched from blood (not recorded which). The clonotype comes from a woman in her 50s who had been exposed to COVID-19. CDR3 DNA: TGTGCCAGCAGCTGGAGGAAGCGGGGGACCTACAATGAGCAGTTCTTC. The encoded protein is CASSWRKRGTYNEQFF.